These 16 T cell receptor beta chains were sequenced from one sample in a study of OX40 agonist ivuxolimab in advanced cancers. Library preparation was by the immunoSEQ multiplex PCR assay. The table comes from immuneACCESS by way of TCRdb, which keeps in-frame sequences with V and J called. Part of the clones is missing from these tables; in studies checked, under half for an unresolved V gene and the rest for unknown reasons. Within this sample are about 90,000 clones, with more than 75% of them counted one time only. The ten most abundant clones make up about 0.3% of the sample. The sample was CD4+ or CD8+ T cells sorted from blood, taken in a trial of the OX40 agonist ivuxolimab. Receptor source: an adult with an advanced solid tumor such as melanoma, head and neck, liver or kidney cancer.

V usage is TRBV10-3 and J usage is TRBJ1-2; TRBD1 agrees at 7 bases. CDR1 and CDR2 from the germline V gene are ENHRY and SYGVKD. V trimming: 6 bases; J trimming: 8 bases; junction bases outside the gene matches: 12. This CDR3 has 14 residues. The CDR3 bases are TGTGCCATCAGGGATCCGACAGGGTTGGGAGGCTACACCTTC. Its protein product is CAIRDPTGLGGYTF.

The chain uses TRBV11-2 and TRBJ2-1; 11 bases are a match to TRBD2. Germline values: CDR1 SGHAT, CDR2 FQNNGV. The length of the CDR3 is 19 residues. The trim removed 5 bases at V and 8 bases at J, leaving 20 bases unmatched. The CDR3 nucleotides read TGTGCCAGCAGCCCCAGGATTACCCCGACTAGCGGGGTTCGGGATGAGCAGTTCTTC. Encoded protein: CASSPRITPTSGVRDEQFF.

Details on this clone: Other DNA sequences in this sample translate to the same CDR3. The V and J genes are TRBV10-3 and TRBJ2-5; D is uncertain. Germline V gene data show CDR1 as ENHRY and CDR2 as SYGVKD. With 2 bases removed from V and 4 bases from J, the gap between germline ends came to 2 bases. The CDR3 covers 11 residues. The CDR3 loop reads CAISEGETQYF. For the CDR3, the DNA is TGTGCCATCAGTGAGGGAGAGACCCAGTACTTC.

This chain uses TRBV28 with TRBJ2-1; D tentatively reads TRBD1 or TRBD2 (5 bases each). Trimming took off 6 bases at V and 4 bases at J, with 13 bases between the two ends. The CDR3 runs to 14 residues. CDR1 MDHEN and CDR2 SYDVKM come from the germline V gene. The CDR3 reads CASRTGTAYNEQFF. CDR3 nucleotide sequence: TGTGCCAGCAGAACCGGGACGGCATACAATGAGCAGTTCTTC. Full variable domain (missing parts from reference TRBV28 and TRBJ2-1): DVKVTQSSRYLVKRTGEKVFLECVQDMDHENMFWYRQDPGLGLRLIYFSYDVKMKEKGDIPEGYSVSREKKERFSLILESASTNQTSMYLCASRTGTAYNEQFFGPGTRLTVL.

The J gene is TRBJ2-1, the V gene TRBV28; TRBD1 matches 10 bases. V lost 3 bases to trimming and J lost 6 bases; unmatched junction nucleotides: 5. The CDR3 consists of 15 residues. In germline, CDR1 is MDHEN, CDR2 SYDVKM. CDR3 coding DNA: TGTGCCAGCAGTTTGCCGGGACAGGGGTTCAATGAGCAGTTCTTC. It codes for CASSLPGQGFNEQFF.

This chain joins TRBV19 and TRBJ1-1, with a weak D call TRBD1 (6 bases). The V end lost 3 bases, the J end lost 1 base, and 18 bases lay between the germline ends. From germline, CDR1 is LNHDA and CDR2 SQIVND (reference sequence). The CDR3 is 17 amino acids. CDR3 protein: CASSIVGATGANTEAFF. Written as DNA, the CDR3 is TGTGCCAGTAGTATCGTGGGGGCGACAGGCGCGAACACTGAAGCTTTCTTT.

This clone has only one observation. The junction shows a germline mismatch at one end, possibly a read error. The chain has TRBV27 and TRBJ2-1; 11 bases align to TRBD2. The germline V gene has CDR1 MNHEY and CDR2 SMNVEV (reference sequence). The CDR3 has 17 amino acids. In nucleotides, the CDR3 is TGTGCCGGCAGTCGAATACTAGCGGGAGAGGGGGGGATTGAGCAGTTCTTC. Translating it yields CAGSRILAGEGGIEQFF.

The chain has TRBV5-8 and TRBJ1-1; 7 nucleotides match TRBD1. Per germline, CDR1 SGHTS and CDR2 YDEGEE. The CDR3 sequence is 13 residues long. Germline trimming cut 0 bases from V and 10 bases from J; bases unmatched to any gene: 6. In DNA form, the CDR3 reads TGTGCCAGCAGCTTGGGGTCAGGGGGACTAGCTTTCTTT. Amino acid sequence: CASSLGSGGLAFF.

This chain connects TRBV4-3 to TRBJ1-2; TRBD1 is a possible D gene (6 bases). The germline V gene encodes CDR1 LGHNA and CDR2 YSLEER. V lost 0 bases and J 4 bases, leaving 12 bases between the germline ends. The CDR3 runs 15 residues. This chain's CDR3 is CASSQDESGAYGYTF. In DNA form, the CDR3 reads TGCGCCAGCAGCCAAGATGAGTCGGGGGCCTATGGCTACACCTTC.

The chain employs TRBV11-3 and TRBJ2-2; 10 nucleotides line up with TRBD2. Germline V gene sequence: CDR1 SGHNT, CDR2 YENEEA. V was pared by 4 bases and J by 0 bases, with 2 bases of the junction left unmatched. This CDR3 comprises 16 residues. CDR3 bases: TGTGCCAGCAGCTGGACTAGCGGAGCGAACACCGGGGAGCTGTTTTTT. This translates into CASSWTSGANTGELFF. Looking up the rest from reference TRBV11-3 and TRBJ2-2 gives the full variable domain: EAGVVQSPRYKIIEKKQPVAFWCNPISGHNTLYWYLQNLGQGPELLIRYENEEAVDDSQLPKDRFSAERLKGVDSTLKIQPAELGDSAVYLCASSWTSGANTGELFFGEGSRLTVL.

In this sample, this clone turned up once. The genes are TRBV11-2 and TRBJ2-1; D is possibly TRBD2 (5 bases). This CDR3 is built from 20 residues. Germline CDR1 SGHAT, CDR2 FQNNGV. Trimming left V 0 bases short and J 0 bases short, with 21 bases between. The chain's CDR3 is CASSLDPRRRVSSSYNEQFF. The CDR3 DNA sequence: TGTGCCAGCAGCTTAGATCCCCGGCGGCGGGTATCCAGCTCCTACAATGAGCAGTTCTTC.

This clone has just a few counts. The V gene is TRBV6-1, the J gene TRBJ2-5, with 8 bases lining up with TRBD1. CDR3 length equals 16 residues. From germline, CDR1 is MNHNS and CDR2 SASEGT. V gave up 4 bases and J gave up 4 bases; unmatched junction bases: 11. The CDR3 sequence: CASSGRRTGQVETQYF. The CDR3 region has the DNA TGTGCCAGCAGTGGCCGACGGACAGGGCAGGTAGAGACCCAGTACTTC.

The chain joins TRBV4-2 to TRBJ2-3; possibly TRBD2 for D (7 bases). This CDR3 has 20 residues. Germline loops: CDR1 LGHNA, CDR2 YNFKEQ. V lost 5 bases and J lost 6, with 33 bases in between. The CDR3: CASSSRRLGGQRAEADTQYF. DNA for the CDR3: TGTGCCAGCAGCTCACGCCGGCTCGGGGGGCAAAGAGCCGAAGCCGATACGCAGTATTTT.

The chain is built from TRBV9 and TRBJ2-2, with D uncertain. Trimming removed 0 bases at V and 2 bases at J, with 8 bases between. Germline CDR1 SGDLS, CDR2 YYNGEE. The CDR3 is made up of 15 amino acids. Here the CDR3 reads CASSVDRVNTGELFF. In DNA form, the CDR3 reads TGTGCCAGCAGCGTAGACCGGGTTAACACCGGGGAGCTGTTTTTT.

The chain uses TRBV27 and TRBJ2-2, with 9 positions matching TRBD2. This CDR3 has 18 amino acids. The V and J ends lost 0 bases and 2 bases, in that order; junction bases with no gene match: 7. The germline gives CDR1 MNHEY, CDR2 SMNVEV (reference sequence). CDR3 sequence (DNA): TGTGCCAGCAGTTTATCGGTTCGGCTAGCGGGAAACACCGGGGAGCTGTTTTTT. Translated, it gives CASSLSVRLAGNTGELFF.

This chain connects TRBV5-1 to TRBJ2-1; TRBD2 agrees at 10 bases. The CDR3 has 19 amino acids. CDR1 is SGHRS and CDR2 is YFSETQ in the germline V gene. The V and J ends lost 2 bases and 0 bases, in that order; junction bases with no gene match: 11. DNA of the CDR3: TGCGCCAGCAGCTTCTGGACTAGCGGCATACCTAGCTCCTACAATGAGCAGTTCTTC. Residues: CASSFWTSGIPSSYNEQFF.